Listed here are 28 T cell receptor beta chains from one sample, sequenced in a study of breast tumors, draining lymph nodes, adjacent tissues. TCRdb redid the calling of the multiplex PCR reads with MiXCR, one entry per CDR3 protein. The sample includes roughly 130,000 distinct CDR3 sequences, about 33% of them seen just once. Breast cancer patients provided tissue from their axillary draining lymph nodes. Sequencing input: axillary lymph node tissue. These receptors all stem from a female donor with breast cancer. Some clones in this sample may be carry-over from other donors' samples.

This clonotype was recorded at least ten times. The J gene is TRBJ2-3, the V gene TRBV3-1, with D unclear. Trimming removed 1 base from V and 4 bases from J, with 0 bases in between. Germline lookup yields CDR1 LGHDT and CDR2 YNNKEL (reference sequence). The CDR3 has 11 amino acids. The CDR3 loop is CASSQADTQYF. CDR3 DNA sequence: TGTGCCAGCAGCCAAGCAGATACGCAGTATTTT.

This clonotype was observed a handful of times. This sequence joins TRBV4-1 and TRBJ1-1; D uncertain. V lost 4 bases and J lost 1, with 7 bases in between. CDR3 length: 13 residues. The V gene's germline CDR1 is MGHRA and CDR2 YSYEKL. The CDR3 coding sequence is TGCGCCAGCAGCCGGAACCCGAACACTGAAGCTTTCTTT. Amino acid sequence: CASSRNPNTEAFF.

In its sample, this clonotype was seen many times. The V gene is TRBV5-5, the J gene TRBJ1-2; D is unclear. The germline CDR1 and CDR2 sequences are SGHKS and YYEKEE (reference sequence). Trimming cost V 4 bases and J 6 bases, with 10 bases left between them. This CDR3 contains 12 residues. The CDR3 coding sequence is TGTGCCAGCAGCCGTCAGGATGATGGCTACACCTTC. Its protein is CASSRQDDGYTF.

This chain links TRBV6-6 with TRBJ2-5, with D tentatively TRBD2 (5 bases). This CDR3 region has 14 residues. V was pared by 5 bases and J by 9 bases, with 19 bases between. From germline, CDR1 is MNHNY and CDR2 SVGAGI (reference sequence). The CDR3 is CASSPGVRTAAQYF. The CDR3 nucleotides read TGTGCCAGCAGTCCCGGGGTTCGCACTGCGGCCCAGTACTTC.

This clonotype appeared many times. This chain links TRBV9 with TRBJ2-3; the D gene is possibly TRBD2 (6 bases). CDR1 SGDLS and CDR2 YYNGEE come from the germline V gene. CDR3 length: 15 residues. V lost 0 bases and J lost 2, with 10 bases in between. DNA of the CDR3: TGTGCCAGCAGCGTAGCTGGGGGGTACACAGATACGCAGTATTTT. Translating it yields CASSVAGGYTDTQYF. The full variable domain, with the rest looked up from reference TRBV9 and TRBJ2-3, is DSGVTQTPKHLITATGQRVTLRCSPRSGDLSVYWYQQSLDQGLQFLIQYYNGEERAKGNILERFSAQQFPDLHSELNLSSLELGDSALYFCASSVAGGYTDTQYFGPGTRLTVL.

The chain joins TRBV11-2 to TRBJ2-5; D perhaps matches TRBD2 (6 bases). Looked up from germline, CDR1 is SGHAT and CDR2 is FQNNGV. The CDR3 contains 13 residues. DNA for the CDR3: TGTGCTAGCGGCTTAGTATGGGGAGAGACCCAGTACTTC. This sequence encodes CASGLVWGETQYF.

This clonotype came up many times. The V and J genes are TRBV11-2 and TRBJ2-7; unclear D gene. Germline V gene lookup returns CDR1 SGHAT and CDR2 FQNNGV. CDR3 size: 14 residues. Trimming left V 2 bases short and J 2 bases short, with 10 bases between. The CDR3 DNA follows: TGTGCCAGCAGCTTATCTCTAGGGACCTACGAGCAGTACGTC. It is translated as CASSLSLGTYEQYV.

This clonotype occurred a few times. The chain uses TRBV6-1 and TRBJ1-1; D is undetermined. The germline CDR1 and CDR2 sequences are MNHNS and SASEGT. V lost 6 bases to trimming and J lost 4 bases, with 12 bases between them. This CDR3 has 13 amino acids. The DNA of the CDR3 is TGTGCCAGCAGCCTAACAAGGAGCACTGAAGCTTTCTTT. Encoded protein: CASSLTRSTEAFF.

There are many counts of this clonotype. The V and J genes are TRBV6-2 or TRBV6-3 and TRBJ2-7; 10 bases fit TRBD1. Trimming took 10 bases from V and 4 from J; bases not matched to a gene: 10. The CDR3 covers 14 residues. Germline values: CDR1 MNHEY, CDR2 SVGEGT. The CDR3 here is CATNSGDRGYEQYV. CDR3 sequence (DNA): TGTGCCACCAACTCCGGGGACAGGGGTTACGAGCAGTACGTC.

Remarks on this clonotype: Lacking the conserved final phenylalanine or tryptophan, this CDR3 likely reflects a read error. The rearrangement links TRBV6-9 to TRBJ2-1, with D unresolved. V was shortened by 10 bases and J by 2 bases, with 24 bases between the two germline ends. Germline assignment: CDR1 MNHGY and CDR2 SVAAGI. This CDR3 region has 17 residues. The CDR3 here is CATLTGANLSPYNEQFL. The CDR3, as DNA: TGTGCCACGCTCACGGGTGCAAATTTGAGCCCCTACAATGAGCAGTTCCTC.

V usage is TRBV5-5 and J usage is TRBJ2-1; TRBD1 might be the D (6 bases). Trimming shortened V by 4 bases and J by 9 bases, and 23 bases separated the two germline ends. Germline values: CDR1 SGHKS, CDR2 YYEKEE (reference sequence). The CDR3 has 16 amino acids. In DNA form, the CDR3 reads TGTGCCAGCAGCCCAACAGGGATACGGTTCAATAGTGAGCAGTTCTTC. This encodes CASSPTGIRFNSEQFF.

This clonotype was counted many times. The chain carries TRBV12-3 or TRBV12-4 and TRBJ1-4, with TRBD1 as a possible D gene (5 bases). There are 15 residues in the CDR3. V was trimmed by 3 bases and J by 8 bases, leaving 16 bases between them. The CDR3 DNA reads TGTGCCAGCAGTTTTTCGGGGCAGGGAACCGAAAAACTGTTTTTT. Its translation: CASSFSGQGTEKLFF.

This chain joins TRBV28 and TRBJ1-5; D unresolved. Germline CDR1 and CDR2: MDHEN and SYDVKM. V was pared by 5 bases and J by 0 bases, with 11 bases between. The CDR3 length is 15 residues. CDR3 in DNA: TGTGCCAGCAGTCCCCAGAGTTATAGCAATCAGCCCCAGCATTTT. Translating it yields CASSPQSYSNQPQHF.

The V gene is TRBV20-1, the J gene TRBJ1-6; 9 bases fit TRBD1. Germline trimming cut 6 bases from V and 8 bases from J; bases unmatched to any gene: 14. The CDR3 contains 16 residues. Germline V gene sequence: CDR1 DFQATT, CDR2 SNEGSKA (reference sequence). The CDR3 DNA sequence: TGCAGTGCCAGCATCCGGACAGGGGAATCAGATTCACCCCTCCACTTT. This codes for CSASIRTGESDSPLHF.

The chain carries TRBV7-7 and TRBJ2-5; tentative D call: TRBD2 (5 bases). The CDR3 runs 14 residues. Germline CDR1 reads SSHAT; CDR2 reads FNYEAQ (reference sequence). Here the CDR3 DNA reads TGTGCTAGCCCTTGGACGGGAAAAGGGGAGACCCAGTACTTC. Translating it yields CASPWTGKGETQYF.

As concerns this clonotype: Being one base from a much bigger clone, this may be a read error. V gene TRBV5-5 combines with J gene TRBJ2-7, with 7 positions matching TRBD2. The CDR3 runs to 15 residues. The junction had 8 bases not matched to a gene; V was cut back by 4 bases and J by 1 base. Per the germline V gene, CDR1 is SGHKS and CDR2 is YYEKEE (reference sequence). CDR3 amino acids: CASSPSGAPSYEQYF. Here the CDR3 DNA reads TGTGCCAGCAGCCCGAGCGGGGCTCCTTCCTACGAGCAGTACTTC.

This clonotype has ten or more counts. This chain links TRBV20-1 with TRBJ2-1, with 11 bases identical to TRBD2. The CDR3 contains 14 residues. CDR1 DFQATT and CDR2 SNEGSKA come from the germline V gene (reference sequence). With V trimmed by 6 bases and J by 10 bases, 11 bases remained unmatched. The CDR3 nucleotides are TGCAGTGCCAAGGTAGCGGGGGGGCTTTCCGAGCAGTTCTTC. Residues: CSAKVAGGLSEQFF.

There are a few counts of this clonotype. It may be a read error: a sequence one base away is much more abundant. The chain is built from TRBV19 and TRBJ1-6, with D unclear. Per the germline V gene, CDR1 is LNHDA and CDR2 is SQIVND (reference sequence). This CDR3 is 17 amino acids long. This CDR3 reads CASSIDPGSSYNSPLPF. The CDR3 nucleotides are TGTGCCAGTAGTATAGATCCGGGGAGCTCCTATAATTCACCCCTCCCCTTT.

This clonotype was picked up many times. The rearrangement uses TRBV2 and TRBJ2-3, with D perhaps TRBD2 (5 bases). V was shortened by 3 bases and J by 1 base, with 11 bases between the two germline ends. The CDR3 is 15 residues long. Germline lookup yields CDR1 SNHLY and CDR2 FYNNEI. CDR3 sequence: CASSEGEGGTDTQYF. Written as DNA, the CDR3 is TGTGCCAGCAGTGAGGGAGAAGGAGGCACAGATACGCAGTATTTT.

This clonotype was found many times. The chain uses TRBV7-2 and TRBJ2-2, with a possible D match to TRBD1 (6 bases). V was cut by 3 bases and J by 4 bases, with 12 bases left in between. Germline loops: CDR1 SGHTA, CDR2 FQGNSA. This CDR3 region has 15 residues. CDR3 DNA: TGTGCCAGCAGCTTGATGGGGGCGGGCACCGGGGAGCTGTTTTTT. Translation: CASSLMGAGTGELFF.

As for this clonotype: The conserved phenylalanine or tryptophan normally closing the CDR3 is absent here, so this likely arose from a read error. The gene calls are TRBV6-6 and TRBJ1-2; D possibly corresponds to TRBD1 (6 bases). With 5 bases removed from V and 4 bases from J, the gap between germline ends came to 17 bases. Germline lookup yields CDR1 MNHNY and CDR2 SVGAGI (reference sequence). CDR3 length: 15 residues. The CDR3 here is CASSQPRGYAYGYTL. The CDR3 DNA sequence: TGTGCCAGCAGTCAGCCAAGGGGGTATGCCTATGGCTACACCCTC.

This clonotype came up many times. The rearrangement links TRBV28 to TRBJ1-4, with 8 positions matching TRBD1. This CDR3 spans 15 amino acids. The germline gives CDR1 MDHEN, CDR2 SYDVKM. The ends lost 6 bases at V and 7 bases at J; junction bases unmatched: 10. CDR3 bases: TGTGCCAGCAGGAACCAGGGGGCTCTCAGTGAAAAACTGTTTTTT. This codes for CASRNQGALSEKLFF.

In this sample, this clonotype turned up many times. The chain combines TRBV11-2 with TRBJ1-2; 10 bases fit TRBD1. The CDR3 spans 17 residues. Per germline, CDR1 SGHAT and CDR2 FQNNGV. The J segment lost 0 bases and the V segment lost 1 base, leaving 5 bases of the junction unmatched. Here the CDR3 DNA reads TGTGCCAGCAGCTTAGGACCGGGACAGGGGACTAACTATGGCTACACCTTC. Its translation: CASSLGPGQGTNYGYTF.

The chain is built from TRBV10-2 and TRBJ1-3, with a tentative D call TRBD1 (5 bases). CDR1 and CDR2 (germline): WSHSY, SAAADI. The CDR3 length is 14 residues. V lost 3 bases and J 8 bases, leaving 14 bases between the germline ends. The CDR3, as DNA: TGCGCCAGCAGTGAAGTAGGGGTCGGAGACACCATATATTTT. This translates into CASSEVGVGDTIYF.

A note on this clonotype: Possible read error: a much larger clone is one base away. The rearrangement links TRBV11-3 to TRBJ2-1, with 7 bases identical to TRBD2. The germline V gene has CDR1 SGHNT and CDR2 YENEEA. With V trimmed by 8 bases and J by 9 bases, 10 bases remained unmatched. This CDR3 region has 13 residues. The CDR3 loop reads CASSLALQAEQFF. As DNA, the CDR3 is TGTGCCAGCTCACTAGCGCTTCAGGCTGAGCAGTTCTTC. The entire variable domain, with the rest obtained from reference TRBV11-3 and TRBJ2-1, is as follows: EAGVVQSPRYKIIEKKQPVAFWCNPISGHNTLYWYLQNLGQGPELLIRYENEEAVDDSQLPKDRFSAERLKGVDSTLKIQPAELGDSAVYLCASSLALQAEQFFGPGTRLTVL.

This clonotype has more than one count but fewer than ten. This chain joins TRBV28 and TRBJ1-3; possible D gene TRBD1, 6 bases. V dropped 8 bases and J dropped 2 bases, with 16 bases sitting between them. Germline V gene lookup returns CDR1 MDHEN and CDR2 SYDVKM. CDR3 size: 15 residues. This CDR3 is CASGTTGKPGNTIYF. Written as DNA, the CDR3 is TGTGCCAGCGGGACAACAGGGAAACCTGGAAACACCATATATTTT.

This clonotype was counted at least ten times. The chain joins TRBV5-1 to TRBJ1-2; 7 bases match TRBD1. This CDR3 spans 16 amino acids. Looked up from germline, CDR1 is SGHRS and CDR2 is YFSETQ. The trim removed 0 bases at V and 2 bases at J, leaving 7 bases unmatched. The CDR3 here is CASSLGSAGGNYGYTF. In DNA, the CDR3 is TGCGCCAGCAGCTTGGGGTCGGCAGGGGGGAACTATGGCTACACCTTC.

In its sample, this clonotype was seen many times. The chain employs TRBV6-5 and TRBJ2-2, with unresolved D. Germline V CDR1 and CDR2: MNHEY, SVGAGI. V lost 6 bases, J lost 1 base, and 9 bases lay in between. CDR3 length equals 14 residues. The CDR3 bases are TGTGCCAGCAGACAAGACGGGAACACCGGGGAGCTGTTTTTT. Translated: CASRQDGNTGELFF.